This T cell receptor beta chain was captured in a study of long-term antiretroviral therapy in people with HIV. At the level of the study: Samples from the earliest time points predate the 2015 immediate-ART recommendation by about a decade.

To note about this clone: Its antigen is as yet unknown.

Broader study findings: Repertoires looked antigen-experienced, with only a slight naive shift after ART. Dominating the repertoire at all time points were the clones that expanded before ART.

Running of the v3.0 immunoSEQ assay took place at survey level. Here immunoSEQ multiplex PCR was the method, and the copy in TCRdb shows in-frame clones only, minus some. The sample lists over 25,000 clones, around 80% seen once, with 5% to 6% in the top ten. The source is a woman aged 25-40 years with HIV. The sequencing used unsorted PBMCs, collected 1.1 years before starting antiretroviral therapy.

In nucleotides, the CDR3 is TGTGCCATCAGCGGACTAGCGGGGGCTAACACAGATACGCAGTATTTT. Translating it yields CAISGLAGANTDTQYF. The gene calls are TRBV10-3 and TRBJ2-3; TRBD2 agrees at 13 bases. Per the germline V gene, CDR1 is ENHRY and CDR2 is SYGVKD. V shed 6 bases and J 2 bases; nucleotides not matched to a gene: 5. The CDR3 runs 16 residues.